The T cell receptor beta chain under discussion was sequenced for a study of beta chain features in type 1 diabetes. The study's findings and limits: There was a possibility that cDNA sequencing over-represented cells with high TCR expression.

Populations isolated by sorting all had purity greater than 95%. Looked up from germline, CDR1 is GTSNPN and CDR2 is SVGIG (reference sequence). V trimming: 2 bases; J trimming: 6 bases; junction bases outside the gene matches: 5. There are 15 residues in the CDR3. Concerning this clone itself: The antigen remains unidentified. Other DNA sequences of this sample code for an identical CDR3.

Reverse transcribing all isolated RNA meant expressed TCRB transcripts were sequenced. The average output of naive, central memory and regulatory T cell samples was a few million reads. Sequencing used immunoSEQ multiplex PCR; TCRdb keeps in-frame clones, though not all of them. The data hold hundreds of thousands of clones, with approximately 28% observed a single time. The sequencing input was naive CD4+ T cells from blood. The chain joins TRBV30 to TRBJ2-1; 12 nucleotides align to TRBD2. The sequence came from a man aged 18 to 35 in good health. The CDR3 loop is CAWSPGLAGVNEQFF. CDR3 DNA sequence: TGTGCCTGGAGTCCGGGACTAGCGGGTGTCAATGAGCAGTTCTTC.